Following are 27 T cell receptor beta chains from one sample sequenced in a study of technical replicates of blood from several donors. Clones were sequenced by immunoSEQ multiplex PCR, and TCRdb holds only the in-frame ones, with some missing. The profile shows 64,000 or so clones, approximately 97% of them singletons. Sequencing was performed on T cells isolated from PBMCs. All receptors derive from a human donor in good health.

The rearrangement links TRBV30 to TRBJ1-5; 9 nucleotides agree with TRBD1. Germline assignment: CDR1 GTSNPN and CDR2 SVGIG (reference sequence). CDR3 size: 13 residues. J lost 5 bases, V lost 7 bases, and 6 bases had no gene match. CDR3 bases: TGTGCCTTGGACAGGGGCTGGGATCAGCCCCAGCATTTT. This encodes CALDRGWDQPQHF.

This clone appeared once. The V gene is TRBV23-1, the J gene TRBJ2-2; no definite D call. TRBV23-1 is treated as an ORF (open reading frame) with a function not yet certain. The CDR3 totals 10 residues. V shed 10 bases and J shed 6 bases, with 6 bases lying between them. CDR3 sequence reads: CAILPGELFF. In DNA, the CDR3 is TGCGCCATACTCCCCGGGGAGCTGTTTTTT.

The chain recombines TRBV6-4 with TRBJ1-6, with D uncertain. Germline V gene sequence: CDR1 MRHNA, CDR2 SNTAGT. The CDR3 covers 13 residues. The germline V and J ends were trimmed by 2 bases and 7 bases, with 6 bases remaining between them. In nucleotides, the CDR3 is TGTGCCAGCAGTGACAGCAACAATTCACCCCTCCACTTT. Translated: CASSDSNNSPLHF.

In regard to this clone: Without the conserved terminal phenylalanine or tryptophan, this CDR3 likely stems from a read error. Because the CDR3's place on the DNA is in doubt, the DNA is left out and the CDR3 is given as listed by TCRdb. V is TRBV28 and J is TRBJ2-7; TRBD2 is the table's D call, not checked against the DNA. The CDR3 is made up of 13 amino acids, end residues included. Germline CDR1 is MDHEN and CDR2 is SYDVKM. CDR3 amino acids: CASSSPGLAGAWY.

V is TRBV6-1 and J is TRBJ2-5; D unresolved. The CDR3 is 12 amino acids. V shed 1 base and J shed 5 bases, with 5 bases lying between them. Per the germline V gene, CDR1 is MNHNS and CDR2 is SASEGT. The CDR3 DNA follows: TGTGCCAGCAGTGAAGACTGGGAGACCCAGTACTTC. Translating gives CASSEDWETQYF.

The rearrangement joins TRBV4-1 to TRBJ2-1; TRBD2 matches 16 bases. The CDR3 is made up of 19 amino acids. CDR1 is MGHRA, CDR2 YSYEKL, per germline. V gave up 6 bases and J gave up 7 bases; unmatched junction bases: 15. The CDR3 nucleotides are TGCGCCAGCAGAAAACCGGGACTAGCGGGGGGGCCTCTTAAGAATGAGCAGTTCTTC. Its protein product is CASRKPGLAGGPLKNEQFF.

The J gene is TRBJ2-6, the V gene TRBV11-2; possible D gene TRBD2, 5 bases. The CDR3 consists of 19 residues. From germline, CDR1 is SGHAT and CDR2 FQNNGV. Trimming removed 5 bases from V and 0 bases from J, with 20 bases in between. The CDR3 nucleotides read TGTGCCAGCAGCCCTAGGACTGGGGTTTCCCCCTCTGGGGCCAACGTCCTGACTTTC. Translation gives CASSPRTGVSPSGANVLTF.

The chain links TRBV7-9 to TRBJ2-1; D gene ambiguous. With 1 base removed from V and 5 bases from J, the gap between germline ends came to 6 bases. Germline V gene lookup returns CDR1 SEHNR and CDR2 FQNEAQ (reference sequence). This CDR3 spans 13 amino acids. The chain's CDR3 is CASSLGVNNEQFF. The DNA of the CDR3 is TGTGCCAGCAGCTTAGGAGTTAACAATGAGCAGTTCTTC.

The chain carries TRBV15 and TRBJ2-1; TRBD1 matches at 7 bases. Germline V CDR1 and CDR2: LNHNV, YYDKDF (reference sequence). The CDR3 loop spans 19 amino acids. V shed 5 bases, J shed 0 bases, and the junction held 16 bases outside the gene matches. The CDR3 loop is CATSGPRGFATSSYNEQFF. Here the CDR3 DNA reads TGTGCCACCAGCGGACCCAGGGGGTTTGCAACAAGCTCCTACAATGAGCAGTTCTTC.

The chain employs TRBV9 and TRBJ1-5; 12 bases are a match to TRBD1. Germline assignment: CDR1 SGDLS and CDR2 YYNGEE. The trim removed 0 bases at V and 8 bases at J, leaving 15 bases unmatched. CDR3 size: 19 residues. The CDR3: CASSVGYHGDRGLGEPQHF. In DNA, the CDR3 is TGTGCCAGCAGCGTAGGTTACCATGGGGACAGGGGGCTCGGGGAGCCCCAGCATTTT.

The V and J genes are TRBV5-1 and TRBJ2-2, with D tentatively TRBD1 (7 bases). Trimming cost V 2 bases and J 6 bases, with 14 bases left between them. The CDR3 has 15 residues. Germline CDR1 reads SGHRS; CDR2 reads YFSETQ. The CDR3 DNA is TGCGCCAGCAGCTTCGGAGGGGGCGCATCCGGGGAGCTGTTTTTT. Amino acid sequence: CASSFGGGASGELFF.

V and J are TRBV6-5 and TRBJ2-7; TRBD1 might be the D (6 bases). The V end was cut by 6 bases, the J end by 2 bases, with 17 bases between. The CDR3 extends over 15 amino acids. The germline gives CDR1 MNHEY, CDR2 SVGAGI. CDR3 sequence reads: CASSSLGQSPYEQYF. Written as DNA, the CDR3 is TGTGCCAGCAGCTCCCTTGGACAGTCGCCCTACGAGCAGTACTTC.

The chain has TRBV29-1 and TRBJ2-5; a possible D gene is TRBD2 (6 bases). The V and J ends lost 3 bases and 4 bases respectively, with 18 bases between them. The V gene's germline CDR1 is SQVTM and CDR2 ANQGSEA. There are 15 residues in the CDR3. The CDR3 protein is CSVDVAGRQGETQYF. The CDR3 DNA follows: TGCAGCGTTGATGTGGCGGGACGGCAGGGAGAGACCCAGTACTTC. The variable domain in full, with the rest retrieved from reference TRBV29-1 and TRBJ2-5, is SAVISQKPSRDICQRGTSLTIQCQVDSQVTMMFWYRQQPGQSLTLIATANQGSEATYESGFVIDKFPISRPNLTFSTLTVSNMSPEDSSIYLCSVDVAGRQGETQYFGPGTRLLVL.

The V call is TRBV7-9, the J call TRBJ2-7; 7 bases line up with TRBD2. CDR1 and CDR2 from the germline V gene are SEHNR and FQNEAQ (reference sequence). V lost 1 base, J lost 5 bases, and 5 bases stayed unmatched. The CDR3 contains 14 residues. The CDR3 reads CASSLGGGVDEQYF. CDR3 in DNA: TGTGCCAGCAGCTTAGGGGGGGGAGTGGACGAGCAGTACTTC. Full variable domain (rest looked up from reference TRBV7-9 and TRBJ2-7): DTGVSQNPRHKITKRGQNVTFRCDPISEHNRLYWYRQTLGQGPEFLTYFQNEAQLEKSRLLSDRFSAERPKGSFSTLEIQRTEQGDSAMYLCASSLGGGVDEQYFGPGTRLTVT.

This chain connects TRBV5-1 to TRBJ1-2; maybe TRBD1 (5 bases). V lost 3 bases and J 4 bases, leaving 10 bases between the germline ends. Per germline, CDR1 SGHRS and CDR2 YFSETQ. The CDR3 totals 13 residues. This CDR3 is CASSSRDAYGYTF. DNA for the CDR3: TGCGCCAGCAGCTCCAGGGATGCCTATGGCTACACCTTC.

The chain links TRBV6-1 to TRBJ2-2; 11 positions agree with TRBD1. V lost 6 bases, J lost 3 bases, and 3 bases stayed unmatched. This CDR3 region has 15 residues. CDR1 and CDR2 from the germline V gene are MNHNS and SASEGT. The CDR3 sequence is CASSRTGGDTGELFF. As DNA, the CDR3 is TGTGCCAGCAGCAGGACAGGGGGCGACACCGGGGAGCTGTTTTTT.

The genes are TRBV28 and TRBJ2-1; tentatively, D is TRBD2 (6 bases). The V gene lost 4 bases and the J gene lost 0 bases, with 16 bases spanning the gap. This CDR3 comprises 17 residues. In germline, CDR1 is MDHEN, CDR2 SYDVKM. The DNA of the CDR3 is TGTGCCAGCAGTTATGAGGGACTTCCCAGCTCCTACAATGAGCAGTTCTTC. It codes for CASSYEGLPSSYNEQFF.

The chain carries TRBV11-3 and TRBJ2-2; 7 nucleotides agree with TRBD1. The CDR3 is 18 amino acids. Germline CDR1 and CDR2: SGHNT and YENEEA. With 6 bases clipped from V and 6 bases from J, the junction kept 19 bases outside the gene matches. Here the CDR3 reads CASSKSFSVTGRAGELFF. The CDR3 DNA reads TGTGCCAGCAGTAAAAGTTTTTCCGTGACAGGGAGAGCCGGGGAGCTGTTTTTT.

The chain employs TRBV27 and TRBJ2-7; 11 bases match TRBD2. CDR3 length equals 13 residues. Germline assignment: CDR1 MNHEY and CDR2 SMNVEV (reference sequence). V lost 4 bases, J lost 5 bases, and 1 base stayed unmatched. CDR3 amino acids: CASSSLAGDEQYF. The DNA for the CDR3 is TGTGCCAGCAGTTCACTAGCGGGAGACGAGCAGTACTTC.

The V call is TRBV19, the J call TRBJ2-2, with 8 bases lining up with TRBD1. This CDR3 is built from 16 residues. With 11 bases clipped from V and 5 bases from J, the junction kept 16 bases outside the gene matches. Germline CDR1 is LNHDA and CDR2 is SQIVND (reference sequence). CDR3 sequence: CAFPPTQDRATGELFF. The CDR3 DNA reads TGTGCCTTCCCCCCCACGCAGGACAGGGCAACCGGGGAGCTGTTTTTT.

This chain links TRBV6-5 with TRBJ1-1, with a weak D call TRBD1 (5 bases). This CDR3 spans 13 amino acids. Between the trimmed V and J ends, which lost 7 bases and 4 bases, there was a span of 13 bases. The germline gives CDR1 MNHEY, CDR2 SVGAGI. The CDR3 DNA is TGTGCCAGCACTGGGGCAGCGAGCACTGAAGCTTTCTTT. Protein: CASTGAASTEAFF.

Here the CDR3 DNA reads TGTGCCAGCAGCGTAGAAAAACTGTTTTTT. It specifies CASSVEKLFF. V gene TRBV7-9 combines with J gene TRBJ1-4; D not certain. CDR3 length: 10 residues. Trimming cost V 5 bases and J 8 bases, with 3 bases left between them. Germline CDR1 is SEHNR and CDR2 is FQNEAQ (reference sequence).

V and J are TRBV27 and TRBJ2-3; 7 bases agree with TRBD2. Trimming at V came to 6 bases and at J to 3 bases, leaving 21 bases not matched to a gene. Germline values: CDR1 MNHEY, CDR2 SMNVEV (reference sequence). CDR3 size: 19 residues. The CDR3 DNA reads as TGTGCCAGCAGCCGTCTTGCGTTTCTGGCGGGAGATAGGACAGATACGCAGTATTTT. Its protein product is CASSRLAFLAGDRTDTQYF.

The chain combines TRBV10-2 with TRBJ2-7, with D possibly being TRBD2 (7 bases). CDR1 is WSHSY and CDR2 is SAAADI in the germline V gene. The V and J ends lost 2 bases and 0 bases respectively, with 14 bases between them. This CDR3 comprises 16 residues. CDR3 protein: CASSEKGGGFSYEQYF. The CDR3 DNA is TGCGCCAGCAGTGAGAAGGGAGGGGGATTCTCCTACGAGCAGTACTTC.

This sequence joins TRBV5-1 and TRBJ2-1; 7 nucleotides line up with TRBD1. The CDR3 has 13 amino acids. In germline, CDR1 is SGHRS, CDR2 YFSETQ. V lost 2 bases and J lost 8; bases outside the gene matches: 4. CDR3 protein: CASSFYRGYEQFF. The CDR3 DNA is TGCGCCAGCAGCTTCTACAGGGGCTATGAGCAGTTCTTC.

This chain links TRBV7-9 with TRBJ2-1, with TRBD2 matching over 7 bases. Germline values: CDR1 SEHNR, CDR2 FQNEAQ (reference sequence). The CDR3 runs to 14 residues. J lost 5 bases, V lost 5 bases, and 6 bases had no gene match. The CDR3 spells CASSPRDYHNEQFF. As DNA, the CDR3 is TGTGCCAGCAGCCCACGGGACTACCACAATGAGCAGTTCTTC.

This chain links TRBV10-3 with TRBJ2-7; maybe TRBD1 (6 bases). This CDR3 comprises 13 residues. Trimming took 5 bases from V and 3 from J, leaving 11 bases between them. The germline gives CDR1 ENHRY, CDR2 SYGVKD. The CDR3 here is CAISRTEDYEQYF. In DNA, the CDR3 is TGTGCCATCAGTAGGACAGAGGACTACGAGCAGTACTTC.